Listed here is a single TCR beta chain. No antigen is known for it. A deep-level run was used for the assay. Assay: immunoSEQ multiplex PCR; the TCRdb copy retains only in-frame clones and omits some. This table has around 1.4 million clones, about 98.5% appearing once. This entry comes from a study of shared clonotypes between healthy human individuals. Study-wide points: Clonotypes that were shared across a handful of donors made up around 4.6% of naive CD4 clonotypes. In the sorted subsets, rarefaction showed sequencing was incomplete despite large depth.

A split of CD4+ cells into CD45RA+ naive and CD45RA-negative memory subsets was performed. The CDR3 spans 14 residues. Germline values: CDR1 SQVTM, CDR2 ANQGSEA. Trimming took off 6 bases at V and 8 bases at J, with 20 bases between the two ends. The chain recombines TRBV29-1 with TRBJ2-1; D gene unclear. Sequencing was carried out using naive CD4+ T cells sorted from blood. Subset indicated: CD45RA+ positively selected. The receptor was isolated from a man under 40 in good health. The CDR3 DNA is TGCAGCGTCCGGTCCCTTGGAAGGTTTGATGAGCAGTTCTTC. It encodes CSVRSLGRFDEQFF.